The rows below give T cell receptor beta chains drawn from one sample of a study of vaccination and CD4 T cells after COVID-19. TCRdb fed the PCR reads into MiXCR, producing one record per CDR3 protein. The sample includes under 15,000 distinct CDR3 sequences, roughly 69% of them seen just once. No antigen has been assigned to these receptors. The sample consisted of CD4+ T cells from blood, cultured in vitro, taken before SARS-CoV-2 vaccination. The receptors were gathered from a human donor who had recovered from COVID-19. Both conserved end residues are trimmed from each CDR3.

CDR3aa: ASSLRGQNEQF
v_gene: TRBV5-4
j_gene: TRBJ2-1

CDR3aa: ASSEAPGGHSYNEQF
v_gene: TRBV6-1
j_gene: TRBJ2-1

CDR3aa: ATRQRAAYGYT
v_gene: TRBV2
j_gene: TRBJ1-2

CDR3aa: SARVDRGSGSYNSPLH
v_gene: TRBV20-1
j_gene: TRBJ1-6

CDR3aa: ASSNQGAGNTIY
v_gene: TRBV7-9
j_gene: TRBJ1-3

CDR3aa: SAQLTAPFNNSPLH
v_gene: TRBV20-1
j_gene: TRBJ1-6

CDR3aa: ASRPSQGAGYNEQF
v_gene: TRBV6-1
j_gene: TRBJ2-1

CDR3aa: SASSSSTDTQY
v_gene: TRBV20-1
j_gene: TRBJ2-3

CDR3aa: ASRSSRLTGSSYGYT
v_gene: TRBV27
j_gene: TRBJ1-2

CDR3aa: ASSQVGDFYGYT
v_gene: TRBV4-1
j_gene: TRBJ1-2

CDR3aa: ATSREANSPLH
v_gene: TRBV15
j_gene: TRBJ1-6

CDR3aa: SVSGESTEAF
v_gene: TRBV20-1
j_gene: TRBJ1-1